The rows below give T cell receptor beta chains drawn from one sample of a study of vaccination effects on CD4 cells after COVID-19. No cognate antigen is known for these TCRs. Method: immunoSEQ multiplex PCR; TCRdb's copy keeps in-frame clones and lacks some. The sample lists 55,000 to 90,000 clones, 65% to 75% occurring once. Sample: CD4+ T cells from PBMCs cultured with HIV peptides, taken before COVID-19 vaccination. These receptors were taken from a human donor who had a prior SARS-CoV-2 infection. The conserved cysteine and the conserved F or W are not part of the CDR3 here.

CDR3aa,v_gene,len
AWRSGSSYNEQF,TRBV30,12
ASNIRALQDTQY,TRBV6-5,12
ASSLDASGEETQY,TRBV7-9,13
ASSPSPYEQY,TRBV18,10
ASSNRDSSSYEQY,TRBV13,13
ASSSVTMNTEAF,TRBV6-6,12
ASSFKRLAGGDINEQF,TRBV5-1,16
ASSLVVDLT,TRBV5-6,9
ATRTSVTGELF,TRBV5-1,11
ASSSRGGAGGLDTQY,TRBV7-3,15
ATSIVRVRIDELF,TRBV15,13